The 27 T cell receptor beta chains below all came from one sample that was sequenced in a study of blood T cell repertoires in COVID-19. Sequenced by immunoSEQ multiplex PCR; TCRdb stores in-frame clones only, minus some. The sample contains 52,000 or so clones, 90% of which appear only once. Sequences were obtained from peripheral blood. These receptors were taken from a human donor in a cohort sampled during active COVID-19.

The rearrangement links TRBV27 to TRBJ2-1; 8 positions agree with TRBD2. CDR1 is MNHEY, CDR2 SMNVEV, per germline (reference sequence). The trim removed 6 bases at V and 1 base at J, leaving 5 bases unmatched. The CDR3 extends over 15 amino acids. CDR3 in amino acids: CASRNPSGSYNEQFF. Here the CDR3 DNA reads TGTGCCAGCAGGAACCCTAGCGGGTCCTACAATGAGCAGTTCTTC.

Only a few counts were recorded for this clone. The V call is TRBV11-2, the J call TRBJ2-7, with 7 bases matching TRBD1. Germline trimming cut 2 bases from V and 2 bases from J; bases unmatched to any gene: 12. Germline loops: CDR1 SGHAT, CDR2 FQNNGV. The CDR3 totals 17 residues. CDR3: CASSLSSWGQHPYEQYF. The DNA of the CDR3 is TGTGCCAGCAGCTTATCATCTTGGGGACAGCATCCCTACGAGCAGTACTTC.

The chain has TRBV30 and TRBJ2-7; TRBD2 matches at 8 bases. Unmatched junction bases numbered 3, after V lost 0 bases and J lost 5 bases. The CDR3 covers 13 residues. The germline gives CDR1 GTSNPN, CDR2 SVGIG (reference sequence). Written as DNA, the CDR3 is TGTGCCTGGAGTGTACGGGAGGGAGACGAGCAGTACTTC. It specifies CAWSVREGDEQYF.

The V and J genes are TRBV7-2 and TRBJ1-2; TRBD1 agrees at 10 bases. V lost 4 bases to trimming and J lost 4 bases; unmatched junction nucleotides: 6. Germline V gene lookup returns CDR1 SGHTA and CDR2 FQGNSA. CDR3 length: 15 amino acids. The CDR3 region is CASSSGQGVGYGYTF. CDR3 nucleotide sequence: TGTGCCAGCAGCTCTGGACAGGGGGTGGGCTATGGCTACACCTTC.

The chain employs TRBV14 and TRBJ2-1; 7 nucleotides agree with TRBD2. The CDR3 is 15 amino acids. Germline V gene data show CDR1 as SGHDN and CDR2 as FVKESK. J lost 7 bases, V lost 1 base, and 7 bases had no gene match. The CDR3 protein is CASSQGTRWGNEQFF. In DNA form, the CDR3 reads TGTGCCAGCAGCCAAGGGACTAGGTGGGGAAATGAGCAGTTCTTC.

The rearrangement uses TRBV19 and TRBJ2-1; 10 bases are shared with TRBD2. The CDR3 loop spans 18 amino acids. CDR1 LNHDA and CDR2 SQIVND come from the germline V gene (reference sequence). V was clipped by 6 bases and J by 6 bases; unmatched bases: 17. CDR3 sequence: CASSPQGTSVQIGNEQFF. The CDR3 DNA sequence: TGTGCCAGTAGCCCACAGGGGACTAGCGTTCAAATTGGCAATGAGCAGTTCTTC.

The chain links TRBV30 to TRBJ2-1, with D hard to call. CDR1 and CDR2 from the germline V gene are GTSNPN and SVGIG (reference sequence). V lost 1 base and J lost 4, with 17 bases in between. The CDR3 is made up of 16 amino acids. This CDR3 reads CAWSAQFAPAYNEQFF. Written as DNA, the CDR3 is TGTGCCTGGAGTGCCCAATTTGCGCCTGCTTACAATGAGCAGTTCTTC.

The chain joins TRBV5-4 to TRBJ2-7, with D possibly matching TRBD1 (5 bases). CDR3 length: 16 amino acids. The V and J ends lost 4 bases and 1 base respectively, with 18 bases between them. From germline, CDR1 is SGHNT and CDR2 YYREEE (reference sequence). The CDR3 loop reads CASSPTDLQASYEQYF. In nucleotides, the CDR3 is TGTGCCAGCAGCCCGACGGATCTACAGGCATCCTACGAGCAGTACTTC.

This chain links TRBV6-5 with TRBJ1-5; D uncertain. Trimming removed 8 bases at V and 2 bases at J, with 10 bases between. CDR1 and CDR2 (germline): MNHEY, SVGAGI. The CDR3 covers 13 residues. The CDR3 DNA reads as TGTGCCAGCTTAAAACAGCGCAATCAGCCCCAGCATTTT. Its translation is CASLKQRNQPQHF.

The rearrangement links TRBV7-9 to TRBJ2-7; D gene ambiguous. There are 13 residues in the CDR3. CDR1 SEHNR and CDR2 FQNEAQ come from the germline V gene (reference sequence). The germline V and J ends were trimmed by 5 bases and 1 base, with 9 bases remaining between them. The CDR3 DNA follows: TGTGCCAGCAGCGTTACAGATTCCTACGAGCAGTACTTC. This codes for CASSVTDSYEQYF.

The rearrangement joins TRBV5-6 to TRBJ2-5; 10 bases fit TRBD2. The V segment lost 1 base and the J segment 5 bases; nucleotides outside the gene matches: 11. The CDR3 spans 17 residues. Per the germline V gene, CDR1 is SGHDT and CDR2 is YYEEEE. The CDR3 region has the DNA TGTGCCAGCAGCTTGTCTCTAGCGGGAGTATTCCGGGAGACCCAGTACTTC. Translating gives CASSLSLAGVFRETQYF.

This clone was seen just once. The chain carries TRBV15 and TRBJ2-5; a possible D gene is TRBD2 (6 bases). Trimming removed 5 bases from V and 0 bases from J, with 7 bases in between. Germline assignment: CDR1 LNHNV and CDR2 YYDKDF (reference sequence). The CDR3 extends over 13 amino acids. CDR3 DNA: TGTGCCACCAGCGGGGGGTACCAAGAGACCCAGTACTTC. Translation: CATSGGYQETQYF.

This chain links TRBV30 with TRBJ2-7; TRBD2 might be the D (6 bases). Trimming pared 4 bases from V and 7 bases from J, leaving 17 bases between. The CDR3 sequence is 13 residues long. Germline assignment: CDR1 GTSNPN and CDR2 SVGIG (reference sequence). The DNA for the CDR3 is TGTGCCTGGAACCGGGAGTTACTTGGGGAGCAGTACTTC. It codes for CAWNRELLGEQYF.

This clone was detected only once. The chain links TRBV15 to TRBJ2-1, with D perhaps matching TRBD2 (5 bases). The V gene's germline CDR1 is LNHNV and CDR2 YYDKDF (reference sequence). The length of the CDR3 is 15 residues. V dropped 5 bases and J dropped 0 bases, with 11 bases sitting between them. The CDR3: CATSHRDSSYNEQFF. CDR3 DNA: TGTGCCACCAGCCACCGGGATAGCTCCTACAATGAGCAGTTCTTC. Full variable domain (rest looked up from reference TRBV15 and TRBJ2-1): DAMVIQNPRYQVTQFGKPVTLSCSQTLNHNVMYWYQQKSSQAPKLLFHYYDKDFNNEADTPDNFQSRRPNTSFCFLDIRSPGLGDTAMYLCATSHRDSSYNEQFFGPGTRLTVL.

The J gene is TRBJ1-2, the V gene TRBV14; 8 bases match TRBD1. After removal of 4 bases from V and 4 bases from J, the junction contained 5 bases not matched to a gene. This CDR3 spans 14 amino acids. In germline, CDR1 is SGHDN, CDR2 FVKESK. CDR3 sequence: CASSLTTGAYGYTF. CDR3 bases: TGTGCCAGCAGCCTGACGACAGGGGCCTATGGCTACACCTTC. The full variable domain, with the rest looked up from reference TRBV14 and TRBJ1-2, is EAGVTQFPSHSVIEKGQTVTLRCDPISGHDNLYWYRRVMGKEIKFLLHFVKESKQDESGMPNNRFLAERTGGTYSTLKVQPAELEDSGVYFCASSLTTGAYGYTFGSGTRLTVV.

For the CDR3, the DNA is TGTGCCAGCTCACTAAGGGGGACCCAGTACTTC. Protein: CASSLRGTQYF. The rearrangement links TRBV18 to TRBJ2-5; D possibly corresponds to TRBD1 (5 bases). CDR3 size: 11 residues. Trimming stripped 4 bases from V and 7 bases from J, with 7 bases between. Germline V gives CDR1 KGHSH, CDR2 LQKENI.

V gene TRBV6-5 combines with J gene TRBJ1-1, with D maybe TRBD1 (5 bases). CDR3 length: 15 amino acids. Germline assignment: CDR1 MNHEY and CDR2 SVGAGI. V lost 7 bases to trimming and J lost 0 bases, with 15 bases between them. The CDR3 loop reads CASIRTTTVNTEAFF. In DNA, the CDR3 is TGTGCCAGCATACGTACAACGACAGTGAACACTGAAGCTTTCTTT.

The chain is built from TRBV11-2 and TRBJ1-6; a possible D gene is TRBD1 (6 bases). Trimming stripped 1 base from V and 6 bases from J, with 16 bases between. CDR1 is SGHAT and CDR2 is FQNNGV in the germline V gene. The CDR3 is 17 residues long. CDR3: CASSLVEWGQGNSPLHF. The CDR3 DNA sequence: TGTGCCAGCAGCTTAGTGGAATGGGGGCAGGGTAATTCACCCCTCCACTTT.

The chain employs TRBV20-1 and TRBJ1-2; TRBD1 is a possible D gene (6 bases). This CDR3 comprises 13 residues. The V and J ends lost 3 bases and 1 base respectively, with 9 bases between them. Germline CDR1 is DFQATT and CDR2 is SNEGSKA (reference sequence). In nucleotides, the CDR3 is TGCAGTGCTAGTTCACAGGGTAACTATGGCTACACCTTC. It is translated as CSASSQGNYGYTF.

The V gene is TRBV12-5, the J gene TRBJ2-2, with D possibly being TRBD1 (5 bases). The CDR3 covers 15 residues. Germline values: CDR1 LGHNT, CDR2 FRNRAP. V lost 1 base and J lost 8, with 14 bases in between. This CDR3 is CASGLDPGRAGELFF. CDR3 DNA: TGTGCTAGTGGTTTGGACCCCGGCAGGGCTGGGGAGCTGTTTTTT.

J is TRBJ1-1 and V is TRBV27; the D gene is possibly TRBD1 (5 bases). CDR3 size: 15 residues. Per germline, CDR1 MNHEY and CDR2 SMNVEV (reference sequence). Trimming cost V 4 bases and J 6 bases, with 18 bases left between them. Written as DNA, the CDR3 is TGTGCCAGCAGTTGGCGGGGCGGCGGCGAGGCTGAAGCTTTCTTT. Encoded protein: CASSWRGGGEAEAFF.

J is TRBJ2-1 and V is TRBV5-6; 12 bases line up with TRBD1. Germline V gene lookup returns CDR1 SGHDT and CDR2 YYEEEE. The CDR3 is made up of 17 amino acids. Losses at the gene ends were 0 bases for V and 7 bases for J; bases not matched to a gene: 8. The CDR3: CASSLVGTGGLGNEQFF. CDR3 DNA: TGTGCCAGCAGCTTGGTGGGGACAGGGGGCCTTGGGAATGAGCAGTTCTTC.

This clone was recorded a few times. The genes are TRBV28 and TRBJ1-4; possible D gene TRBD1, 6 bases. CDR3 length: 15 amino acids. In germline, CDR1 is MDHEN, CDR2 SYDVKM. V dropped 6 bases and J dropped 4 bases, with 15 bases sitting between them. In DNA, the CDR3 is TGTGCCAGCAGATCCCAGACAGGAGGTAATGAAAAACTGTTTTTT. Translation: CASRSQTGGNEKLFF.

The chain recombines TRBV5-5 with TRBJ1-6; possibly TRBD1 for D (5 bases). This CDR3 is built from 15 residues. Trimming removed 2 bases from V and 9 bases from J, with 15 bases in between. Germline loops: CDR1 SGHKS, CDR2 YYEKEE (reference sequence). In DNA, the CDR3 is TGTGCCAGCAGCTTCGAAGGGGCGAGAGGTTCACCCCTCCACTTT. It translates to CASSFEGARGSPLHF.

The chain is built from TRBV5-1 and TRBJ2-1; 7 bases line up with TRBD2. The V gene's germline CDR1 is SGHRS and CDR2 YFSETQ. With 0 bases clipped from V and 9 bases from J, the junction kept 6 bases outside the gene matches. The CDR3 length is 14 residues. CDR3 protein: CASSLVTSEGEQFF. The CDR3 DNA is TGCGCCAGCAGCTTGGTAACTAGCGAGGGTGAGCAGTTCTTC.

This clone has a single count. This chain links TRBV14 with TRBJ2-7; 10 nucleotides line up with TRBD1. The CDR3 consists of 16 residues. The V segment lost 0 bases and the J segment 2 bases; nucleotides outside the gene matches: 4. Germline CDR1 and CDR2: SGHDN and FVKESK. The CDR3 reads CASSQDPGQGAYEQYF. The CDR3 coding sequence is TGTGCCAGCAGCCAAGATCCCGGACAGGGGGCCTACGAGCAGTACTTC.

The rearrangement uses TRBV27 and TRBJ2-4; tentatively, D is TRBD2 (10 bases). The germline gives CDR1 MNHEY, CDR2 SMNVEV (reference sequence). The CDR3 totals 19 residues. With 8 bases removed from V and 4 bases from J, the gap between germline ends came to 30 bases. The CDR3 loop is CASARQGETPLAGKNIQYF. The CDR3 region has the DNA TGTGCCAGCGCCAGACAGGGGGAGACCCCACTAGCGGGGAAAAACATTCAGTACTTC.